This T cell receptor (beta chain) came from a study of blood T cell repertoires in COVID-19. On the study more broadly: Samples came from the United States, Italy and Spain, spanning acute and convalescent COVID-19. PBMCs, B-cell-depleted T cells, or T cells provided the cDNA or gDNA that made up the material.

In the source study's methods: By means of reference gene primer amplification, nucleated cell counts were estimated. Sequencing used immunoSEQ multiplex PCR; TCRdb keeps in-frame clones, though not all of them. Clonal size and the V and J genes are those of that table, whereas D and trimming came from the DNA. The sample carries around 300,000 clones, more than 70% recorded once. Seattle participants joined during active infection and were tracked over time. Germline V gene data show CDR1 as SGDLS and CDR2 as YYNGEE. There are 16 residues in the CDR3. Trimming pared 3 bases from V and 1 base from J, leaving 16 bases between.

The V and J genes are TRBV9 and TRBJ1-1; D remains unclear. The sample was peripheral blood. The sequence was collected from a woman between 25 and 40 years old with COVID-19, enrolled during active disease. The CDR3 spells CASSEGVGVRNTEAFF. As DNA, the CDR3 is TGTGCCAGCAGCGAGGGAGTTGGGGTACGGAACACTGAAGCTTTCTTT.